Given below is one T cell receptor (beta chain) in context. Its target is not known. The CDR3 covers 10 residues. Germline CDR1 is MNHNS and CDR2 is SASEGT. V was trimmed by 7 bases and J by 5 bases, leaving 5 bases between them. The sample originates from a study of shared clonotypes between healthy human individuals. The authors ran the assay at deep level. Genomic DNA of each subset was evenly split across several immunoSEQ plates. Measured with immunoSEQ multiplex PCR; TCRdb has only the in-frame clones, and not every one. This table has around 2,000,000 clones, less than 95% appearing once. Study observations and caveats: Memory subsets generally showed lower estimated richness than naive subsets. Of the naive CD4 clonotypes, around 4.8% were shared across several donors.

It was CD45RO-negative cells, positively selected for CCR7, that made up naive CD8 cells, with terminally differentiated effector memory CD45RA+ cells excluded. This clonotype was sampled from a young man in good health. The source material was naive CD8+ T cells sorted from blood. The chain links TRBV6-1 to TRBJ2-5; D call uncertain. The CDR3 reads CASIWETQYF. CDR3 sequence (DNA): TGTGCCAGCATCTGGGAGACCCAGTACTTC.